A single sample gave rise to the 30 T cell receptor beta chains below, sequenced in a study of T cells in Graves' hyperthyroidism and ophthalmopathy. The CDR3 regions of TCR beta were amplified from RNA transcripts. Carried out on the TCR CDR3, a first-round RT-PCR used the HTBI primer set. TCRdb processed the multiplex PCR reads anew with MiXCR; each CDR3 protein has one entry. This sample yields approximately 210,000 distinct CDR3 sequences, of which more than 15% are seen a single time; around 52% belongs to the top ten. The sequencing sample was made of blood. These receptors were collected from a man aged 45-65 years with Graves' hyperthyroidism.

Of note for this clonotype: Being one base from a much bigger clone, this may be a read error. J is TRBJ1-2 and V is TRBV2; D is ambiguous. In germline, CDR1 is SNHLY, CDR2 FYNNEI. V lost 4 bases, J lost 4 bases, and 19 bases lay in between. The CDR3 extends over 16 amino acids. CDR3 residues: CASSASSREGGYGYTF. Written as DNA, the CDR3 is TGTGCCAGCAGTGCCTCCTCCCGTGAGGGAGGCTATGGCTACACCTTC.

In this sample, this clonotype turned up once. The chain carries TRBV28 and TRBJ1-6; D not certain. CDR1 MDHEN and CDR2 SYDVKM come from the germline V gene. V gave up 5 bases and J gave up 4 bases, with 12 bases separating them. The CDR3 contains 15 residues. In DNA form, the CDR3 reads TGTGCCAGCAGTCCCCACGGATTTTATAATTCACCCCTCCACTTT. This translates into CASSPHGFYNSPLHF.

In this sample, this clonotype turned up many times. J is TRBJ2-5 and V is TRBV12-3 or TRBV12-4; D possibly uses TRBD1 or TRBD2 (5 bases each). The CDR3 totals 13 residues. The germline V and J ends were trimmed by 5 bases and 2 bases, with 9 bases remaining between them. The CDR3 spells CASSRDQQETQYF. As DNA, the CDR3 is TGTGCCAGCAGTCGGGACCAACAAGAGACCCAGTACTTC.

This clonotype appeared a single time. The junction and the germline gene differ at one end; a read error may be behind it. The V call is TRBV5-1, the J call TRBJ2-7; the D gene is possibly TRBD1 (5 bases). Germline loops: CDR1 SGHRS, CDR2 YFSETQ. CDR3 length equals 14 residues. The DNA for the CDR3 is TGTGCCAGCAGCCCGATCAGGGCCTCCTACGAGCAGTGCTTC. This sequence encodes CASSPIRASYEQCF.

Many counts were recorded for this clonotype. The gene calls are TRBV2 and TRBJ2-6; 9 bases fit TRBD1. Germline V lookup: CDR1 SNHLY, CDR2 FYNNEI. This CDR3 contains 19 residues. V trimming: 4 bases; J trimming: 5 bases; junction bases outside the gene matches: 15. CDR3 in amino acids: CASSGTGTGSRSWANVLTF. CDR3 nucleotides: TGTGCCAGCAGTGGGACCGGGACAGGGAGTAGAAGCTGGGCCAACGTCCTGACTTTC.

In its sample, this clonotype was seen a few times. V and J are TRBV19 and TRBJ1-2, with no clear D. The CDR3 has 18 residues. Germline CDR1 LNHDA, CDR2 SQIVND (reference sequence). Trimming shortened V by 1 base and J by 3 bases, and 21 bases separated the two germline ends. The CDR3 sequence: CASSIAPLGRRGDYGYTF. The CDR3 region has the DNA TGTGCCAGTAGTATAGCCCCCCTGGGGAGGCGAGGTGACTATGGCTACACCTTC. The full variable domain, with the rest looked up from reference TRBV19 and TRBJ1-2, is DGGITQSPKYLFRKEGQNVTLSCEQNLNHDAMYWYRQDPGQGLRLIYYSQIVNDFQKGDIAEGYSVSREKKESFPLTVTSAQKNPTAFYLCASSIAPLGRRGDYGYTFGSGTRLTVV.

This clonotype appeared many times. This chain uses TRBV3-1 with TRBJ2-2; maybe TRBD1 (5 bases). V lost 2 bases and J 6 bases, leaving 16 bases between the germline ends. The germline gives CDR1 LGHDT, CDR2 YNNKEL (reference sequence). This CDR3 has 16 residues. This chain's CDR3 is CASSQPFSAGPGELFF. The CDR3 bases are TGTGCCAGCAGCCAACCCTTTTCGGCAGGGCCCGGGGAGCTGTTTTTT.

The chain carries TRBV27 and TRBJ2-2; D is ambiguous. The V end was cut by 4 bases, the J end by 3 bases, with 6 bases between. Germline V gene data show CDR1 as MNHEY and CDR2 as SMNVEV (reference sequence). This CDR3 has 13 residues. CDR3 sequence reads: CASSSVDTGELFF. In DNA, the CDR3 is TGTGCCAGCAGTTCCGTCGACACCGGGGAGCTGTTTTTT.

This clonotype was seen repeatedly, ten times or more. The genes are TRBV7-8 and TRBJ2-3, with unresolved D. This CDR3 comprises 11 residues. Germline CDR1 is SGHVS and CDR2 is FQNEAQ. Trimming shortened V by 2 bases and J by 6 bases, and 3 bases separated the two germline ends. The CDR3: CASSLSDTQYF. CDR3 bases: TGTGCCAGCAGCTTAAGTGATACGCAGTATTTT.

Concerning this clonotype: Just one base apart from a much larger clone, this may be a read error. This sequence joins TRBV20-1 and TRBJ2-1, with D maybe TRBD1 (5 bases). Germline V CDR1 and CDR2: DFQATT, SNEGSKA (reference sequence). This CDR3 is built from 11 residues. V lost 3 bases, J lost 5 bases, and 5 bases lay in between. The CDR3 sequence: CSARGHNEQFF. The CDR3 coding sequence is TGCAGTGCTAGGGGGCACAATGAGCAGTTCTTC.

This clonotype has at least ten counts. The chain is built from TRBV28 and TRBJ1-1; TRBD1 might be the D (5 bases). The length of the CDR3 is 11 residues. CDR1 is MDHEN and CDR2 is SYDVKM in the germline V gene. The V and J ends lost 4 bases and 9 bases respectively, with 9 bases between them. For the CDR3, the DNA is TGTGCCAGCAGTTCCAGGGTACAAGCTTTCTTT. Its translation: CASSSRVQAFF.

This clonotype showed up just a few times. This chain links TRBV6-2 or TRBV6-3 with TRBJ1-5; tentatively, D is TRBD1 (5 bases). Germline assignment: CDR1 MNHEY and CDR2 SVGEGT. Trimming cost V 0 bases and J 6 bases, with 15 bases left between them. The CDR3 has 16 amino acids. The CDR3 nucleotides read TGTGCCAGCAGTTACTCTGACAGTCCCAGCTTTCAGCCCCAGCATTTT. It is translated as CASSYSDSPSFQPQHF.

This clonotype was picked up a small number of times. This rearrangement joins TRBV20-1 to TRBJ2-1, with D maybe TRBD1 (5 bases). With 5 bases removed from V and 6 bases from J, the gap between germline ends came to 23 bases. The length of the CDR3 is 16 residues. Germline loops: CDR1 DFQATT, CDR2 SNEGSKA (reference sequence). DNA of the CDR3: TGCAGTGCTGGACCCTTCGACAGATACCCGACCAATGAGCAGTTCTTC. Encoded protein: CSAGPFDRYPTNEQFF.

In regard to this clonotype: A junction boundary mismatches the germline segment, possibly from a read error. V and J are TRBV11-1 and TRBJ2-5; TRBD2 agrees at 12 bases. CDR1 is SGHAT, CDR2 FQDESV, per germline (reference sequence). The CDR3 totals 16 residues. The CDR3 is CASSPWTSGMKETQYF. As DNA, the CDR3 is TGCGCCAGCAGCCCCTGGACTAGCGGGATGAAAGAGACCCAGTACTTC.

DNA of the CDR3: TGTGCCAGCTCACCACCGGGACAGTTCAAAGAGACCCAGTACTTC. This sequence encodes CASSPPGQFKETQYF. V and J are TRBV18 and TRBJ2-5, with 7 nucleotides matching TRBD1. The CDR3 covers 15 residues. J lost 3 bases, V lost 0 bases, and 4 bases had no gene match. Germline CDR1 and CDR2: KGHSH and LQKENI.

This chain joins TRBV25-1 and TRBJ2-5; a weak D match, TRBD1 (5 bases). Germline V gene lookup returns CDR1 MGHDK and CDR2 SYGVNS. V lost 6 bases, J lost 2 bases, and 10 bases lay in between. The CDR3 has 13 amino acids. The CDR3 reads CASRSQVQETQYF. The CDR3 region has the DNA TGTGCCAGCAGATCACAGGTTCAAGAGACCCAGTACTTC.

This clonotype was found many times. The CDR3 loop is CASGLARTSFSNVEQFF. CDR3 DNA sequence: TGTGCTAGTGGTTTGGCTAGGACTAGTTTTTCTAATGTTGAGCAGTTCTTC. The rearrangement uses TRBV12-5 and TRBJ2-1; 7 bases are a match to TRBD2. This CDR3 comprises 17 residues. Trimming cost V 1 base and J 9 bases; bases outside gene matches: 15. Germline CDR1 and CDR2: LGHNT and FRNRAP.

The table lists this clonotype with many counts. J is TRBJ1-5 and V is TRBV28; D possibly corresponds to TRBD1 (5 bases). Looked up from germline, CDR1 is MDHEN and CDR2 is SYDVKM. The V end lost 3 bases, the J end lost 2 bases, and 8 bases lay between the germline ends. The CDR3 covers 14 residues. As DNA, the CDR3 is TGTGCCAGCAGTTTTTTCAGGGGCAATCAGCCCCAGCATTTT. Its translation is CASSFFRGNQPQHF.

This clonotype has a handful of counts. J is TRBJ2-3 and V is TRBV9, with 11 bases aligning to TRBD2. The CDR3 sequence is 19 residues long. The V and J ends lost 0 bases and 3 bases, in that order; junction bases with no gene match: 12. Per germline, CDR1 SGDLS and CDR2 YYNGEE. CDR3 residues: CASSVGLAGSFGETDTQYF. The CDR3 DNA is TGTGCCAGCAGCGTAGGACTAGCGGGGAGTTTTGGAGAGACAGATACGCAGTATTTT.

The chain uses TRBV3-1 and TRBJ1-2; D gene uncertain. CDR1 and CDR2 (germline): LGHDT, YNNKEL (reference sequence). This CDR3 region has 15 residues. V shed 0 bases and J shed 4 bases, with 12 bases lying between them. Written as DNA, the CDR3 is TGTGCCAGCAGCCAAGATCCAGGCCAGCTCTATGGCTACACCTTC. It codes for CASSQDPGQLYGYTF.

This chain connects TRBV3-1 to TRBJ2-3, with TRBD2 matching 15 bases. V trimming: 6 bases; J trimming: 6 bases; junction bases outside the gene matches: 4. The germline V gene has CDR1 LGHDT and CDR2 YNNKEL (reference sequence). The length of the CDR3 is 15 residues. The CDR3 DNA reads TGTGCCAGCAGTGGGACTAGCGGGAGGTCTGATACGCAGTATTTT. Protein: CASSGTSGRSDTQYF.

This clonotype has at least ten counts. V gene TRBV2 combines with J gene TRBJ2-1, with D unclear. CDR3 length equals 12 residues. The germline V and J ends were trimmed by 3 bases and 4 bases, with 4 bases remaining between them. Germline CDR1 reads SNHLY; CDR2 reads FYNNEI. CDR3 DNA: TGTGCCAGCAGTGACCAGTACAATGAGCAGTTCTTC. It yields the protein CASSDQYNEQFF.

This clonotype was observed many times. CDR3 bases: TGTGCCAGCAGCGCAACAGGGATCACCGGGGAGCTGTTTTTT. This gives the protein CASSATGITGELFF. The rearrangement uses TRBV13 and TRBJ2-2; a possible D gene is TRBD1 (6 bases). V was shortened by 5 bases and J by 4 bases, with 11 bases between the two germline ends. Germline V gene sequence: CDR1 PRHDT, CDR2 FYEKMQ (reference sequence). CDR3 length equals 14 residues.

The genes are TRBV13 and TRBJ1-1; 9 nucleotides agree with TRBD1. This CDR3 region has 13 residues. V lost 5 bases and J lost 6; bases outside the gene matches: 4. CDR1 PRHDT and CDR2 FYEKMQ come from the germline V gene (reference sequence). CDR3 in amino acids: CASSRDRVAEAFF. CDR3 bases: TGTGCCAGCAGCCGGGACAGGGTCGCTGAAGCTTTCTTT.

This clonotype was seen at least ten times. The chain recombines TRBV10-3 with TRBJ2-5; tentative D call: TRBD1 (5 bases). The CDR3 runs 16 residues. V lost 3 bases to trimming and J lost 5 bases, with 19 bases between them. The germline CDR1 and CDR2 sequences are ENHRY and SYGVKD. The CDR3 nucleotides are TGTGCCATCAGTGACAAGTCCGCCAGGGCGCTGGAGACCCAGTACTTC. This codes for CAISDKSARALETQYF.

The CDR3 sequence is CSARLADYNEQFF. CDR3 nucleotide sequence: TGCAGCGCCCGACTAGCGGATTACAATGAGCAGTTCTTC. The V call is TRBV29-1, the J call TRBJ2-1; TRBD2 aligns across 9 bases. CDR1 is SQVTM, CDR2 ANQGSEA, per germline. The CDR3 covers 13 residues. The V segment lost 7 bases and the J segment 4 bases; nucleotides outside the gene matches: 5.

This clonotype was counted only a few times. V and J are TRBV20-1 and TRBJ1-3; D uncertain. The CDR3 sequence is 13 residues long. Trimming removed 6 bases at V and 0 bases at J, with 9 bases between. Germline CDR1 and CDR2: DFQATT and SNEGSKA (reference sequence). The CDR3 sequence is CSASTNSGNTIYF. The CDR3 coding sequence is TGCAGTGCGTCGACTAACTCTGGAAACACCATATATTTT.

In its sample, this clonotype was seen many times. The V call is TRBV6-2 or TRBV6-3, the J call TRBJ1-1; no firm D call. Germline CDR1 and CDR2: MNHEY and SVGEGT. The CDR3 has 13 residues. The ends were cut back, 2 bases at V and 3 bases at J, with 7 bases in the middle. CDR3 amino acids: CASSYQEDTEAFF. DNA for the CDR3: TGTGCCAGCAGTTACCAGGAGGACACTGAAGCTTTCTTT.

V gene TRBV19 combines with J gene TRBJ1-1; TRBD1 might be the D (5 bases). The CDR3 extends over 14 amino acids. Germline V lookup: CDR1 LNHDA, CDR2 SQIVND (reference sequence). Trimming left V 5 bases short and J 5 bases short, with 15 bases between. The DNA for the CDR3 is TGTGCCAGTAGTGATTCCATGGGGGAGACTGAAGCTTTCTTT. Residues: CASSDSMGETEAFF.

This clonotype was detected ten times or more. The CDR3 is CSARVGGMNTEAFF. The CDR3 DNA sequence: TGCAGTGCTAGGGTTGGTGGGATGAACACTGAAGCTTTCTTT. The rearrangement uses TRBV20-1 and TRBJ1-1; no firm D call. CDR3 size: 14 residues. The germline V and J ends were trimmed by 3 bases and 0 bases, with 11 bases remaining between them. CDR1 is DFQATT and CDR2 is SNEGSKA in the germline V gene (reference sequence).